This TCR beta chain emerged from a study of tumor-infiltrating lymphocytes in glioblastoma multiforme (dated by TCRdb to the late 2010s). Looking at the study overall: The study tested whether intratumoral genomic heterogeneity fosters TIL diversity by jointly investigating somatic mutations, TIL diversity and immune response activity. Broad study findings and their caveats: Generalizability is limited because the TCR and somatic mutation analysis included only one glioblastoma patient. T cells were not sorted into functional subsets, which the authors noted as a future improvement. Clone frequencies may be distorted by RNA-based TCR sequencing because unequal numbers of TCR transcripts are carried by T cells.

A modified ARM-PCR protocol with multiple V-beta primers and a C-beta primer was used to build TCRB libraries from RNA via three nested multiplex PCR rounds. TCRB-specific cDNA was synthesized from about 0.5 ug total RNA with ProtoScript II Reverse Transcriptase and a C-beta primer. The description of the TCRB libraries did not mention any unique molecular identifiers. In the third PCR, barcodes and adapters were added over about 24 cycles with Deep VentR (exo-) polymerase, after which 250-500 bp bands were gel purified. An Illumina HiSeq 2500 was used to sequence the TCRB libraries with 250 bp paired-end reads. The source study handled its data this way. Reads were cleaned with Trimmomatic, merged with FLASH, assigned V, D and J segments with MiGEC, and analyzed with VDJtools. Repertoire diversity was measured using the Shannon-Wiener diversity index, which was calculated with VDJtools. TCRdb cleaned the public reads at Q25 with fastp, built clones with MiXCR and kept in-frame beta chains. Entries are consolidated by CDR3 protein sequence, retaining the most common genes and DNA. These V and J calls derive from TCRdb rather than the authors' analysis. This sample is represented by around 15,000 distinct CDR3 sequences; roughly 73% of them were singletons. Over 35% of the sample is in the top ten clones.

Worth noting for this clonotype: Its antigen is unknown. The junction departs from germline at one end; a sequencing error may be responsible.

CDR1 GTSNPN and CDR2 SVGIG are derived from the germline V gene (reference sequence). The CDR3 measures 13 amino acids from cysteine to phenylalanine. Only CDR3 DNA is held: 39 bases, read in frame from base 1. The AllPrep DNA/RNA mini kit was used to purify genomic DNA and total RNA simultaneously from each of the 9 to 10 tumor samples. Every RNA sample had an RNA integrity number above 6.5 and an OD 260/280 ratio above 1.9. The material sequenced was brain tumor tissue. The source is a male donor with glioblastoma. The chain is assembled from TRBV30 and TRBJ1-5; the D gene is not confidently resolved. This receptor has the CDR3 CAWNVESNQPQQF. At the DNA level, the sequence is TGTGCCTGGAATGTAGAAAGTAATCAGCCCCAGCAATTT.